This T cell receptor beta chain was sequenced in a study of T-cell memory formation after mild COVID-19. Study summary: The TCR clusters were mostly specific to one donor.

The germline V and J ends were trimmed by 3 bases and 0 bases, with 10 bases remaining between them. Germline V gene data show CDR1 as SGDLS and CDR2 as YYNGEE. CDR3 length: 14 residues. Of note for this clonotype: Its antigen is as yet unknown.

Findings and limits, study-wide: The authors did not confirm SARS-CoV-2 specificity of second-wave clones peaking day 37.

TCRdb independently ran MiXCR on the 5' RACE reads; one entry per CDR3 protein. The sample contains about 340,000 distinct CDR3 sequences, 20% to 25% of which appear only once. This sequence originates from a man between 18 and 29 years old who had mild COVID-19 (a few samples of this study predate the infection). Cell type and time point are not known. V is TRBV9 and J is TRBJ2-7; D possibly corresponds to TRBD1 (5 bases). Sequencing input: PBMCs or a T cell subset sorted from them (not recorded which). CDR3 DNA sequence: TGTGCCAGCAGCGAAGGGGTGGACTCCTACGAGCAGTACTTC. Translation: CASSEGVDSYEQYF.